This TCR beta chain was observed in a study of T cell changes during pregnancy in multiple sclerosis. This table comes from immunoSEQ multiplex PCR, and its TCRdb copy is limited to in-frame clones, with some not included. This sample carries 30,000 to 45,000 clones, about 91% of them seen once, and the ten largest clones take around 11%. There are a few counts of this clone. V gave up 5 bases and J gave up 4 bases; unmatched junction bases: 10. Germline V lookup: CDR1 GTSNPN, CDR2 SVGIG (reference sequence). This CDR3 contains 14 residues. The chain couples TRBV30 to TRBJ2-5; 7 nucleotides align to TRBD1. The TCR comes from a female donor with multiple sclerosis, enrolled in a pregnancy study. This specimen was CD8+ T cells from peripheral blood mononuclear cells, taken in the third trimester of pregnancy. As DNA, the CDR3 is TGTGCCTGGGAACCAAGGGGGCCTGGAGAGACCCAGTACTTC. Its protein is CAWEPRGPGETQYF.